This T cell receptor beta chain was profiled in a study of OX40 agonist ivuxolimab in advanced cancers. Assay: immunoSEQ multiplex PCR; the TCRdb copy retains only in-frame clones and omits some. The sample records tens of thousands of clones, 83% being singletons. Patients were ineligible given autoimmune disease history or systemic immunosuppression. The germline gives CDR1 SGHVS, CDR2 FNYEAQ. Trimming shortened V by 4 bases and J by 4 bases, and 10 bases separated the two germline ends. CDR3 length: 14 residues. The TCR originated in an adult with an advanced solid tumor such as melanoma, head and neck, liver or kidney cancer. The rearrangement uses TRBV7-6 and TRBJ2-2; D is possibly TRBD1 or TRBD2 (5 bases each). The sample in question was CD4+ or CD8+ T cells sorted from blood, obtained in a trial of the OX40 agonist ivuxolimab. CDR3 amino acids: CASSWDGSTGELFF. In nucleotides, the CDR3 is TGTGCCAGCAGCTGGGACGGATCCACCGGGGAGCTGTTTTTT.